Below are 10 T cell receptor beta chains sequenced from a single sample in a study of OX40 agonist ivuxolimab in advanced cancers. TCRdb's copy holds only in-frame clones and misses some; the assay was immunoSEQ multiplex PCR. The top ten hold 0.35% to 0.45% of the sample, which has about 65,000 clones, roughly 87% seen once. The input for sequencing was CD4+ or CD8+ T cells sorted from blood, taken in a trial of the OX40 agonist ivuxolimab. These receptor sequences come from an adult with an advanced solid tumor such as melanoma, head and neck, liver or kidney cancer.

V gene TRBV6-5 combines with J gene TRBJ2-2, with unresolved D. Looked up from germline, CDR1 is MNHEY and CDR2 is SVGAGI. The CDR3 length is 14 residues. Trimming cost V 0 bases and J 1 base, with 3 bases left between them. The DNA of the CDR3 is TGTGCCAGCAGTTACTCGCAGAACACCGGGGAGCTGTTTTTT. It encodes CASSYSQNTGELFF.

The count of this clone is one. The chain combines TRBV7-2 with TRBJ1-1, with D tentatively TRBD1 (5 bases). Trimming cost V 5 bases and J 8 bases, with 15 bases left between them. Germline V gene sequence: CDR1 SGHTA, CDR2 FQGNSA. CDR3 length equals 13 residues. The CDR3 DNA sequence: TGTGCCAGCAGCCGGGATCGGCAGGGCGAAGCTTTCTTT. Protein product: CASSRDRQGEAFF.

The CDR3 here is CASLPTGTGDHEQYF. CDR3 DNA sequence: TGTGCCAGCTTACCGACCGGGACAGGGGACCACGAGCAGTACTTC. This sequence joins TRBV18 and TRBJ2-7, with TRBD1 matching over 10 bases. Unmatched junction bases numbered 11, after V lost 7 bases and J lost 5 bases. In germline, CDR1 is KGHSH, CDR2 LQKENI. The CDR3 has 15 residues.

The V and J genes are TRBV10-1 and TRBJ2-3; maybe TRBD2 (5 bases). The CDR3 extends over 16 amino acids. The V gene's germline CDR1 is WNHNN and CDR2 SYGVQD (reference sequence). Trimming took off 0 bases at V and 1 base at J, with 11 bases between the two ends. As DNA, the CDR3 is TGCGCCAGCAGTGAGTCGAGAGGGTTGGGCACAGATACGCAGTATTTT. Its protein is CASSESRGLGTDTQYF.

About this clone: The same CDR3 can be traced to other DNA sequences in this sample. The chain combines TRBV30 with TRBJ1-4; D perhaps matches TRBD1 (5 bases). CDR1 GTSNPN and CDR2 SVGIG come from the germline V gene (reference sequence). This CDR3 is 13 amino acids long. V lost 3 bases to trimming and J lost 7 bases, with 12 bases between them. As DNA, the CDR3 is TGTGCCTGGAGCCCGGGGGGAAGTGAAAAACTGTTTTTT. Residues: CAWSPGGSEKLFF.

V is TRBV7-9 and J is TRBJ2-4, with 10 nucleotides matching TRBD1. Trimming at V came to 5 bases and at J to 8 bases, leaving 3 bases not matched to a gene. The CDR3 sequence is 13 residues long. Germline values: CDR1 SEHNR, CDR2 FQNEAQ (reference sequence). CDR3 DNA: TGTGCCAGCAGCCGGACAGGGGGGGACATTCAGTACTTC. Its translation is CASSRTGGDIQYF. Combining the CDR3 with reference TRBV7-9 and TRBJ2-4 gives the whole variable domain DTGVSQNPRHKITKRGQNVTFRCDPISEHNRLYWYRQTLGQGPEFLTYFQNEAQLEKSRLLSDRFSAERPKGSFSTLEIQRTEQGDSAMYLCASSRTGGDIQYFGAGTRLSVL.

This chain connects TRBV28 to TRBJ1-1; no clear D gene. Germline V gene sequence: CDR1 MDHEN, CDR2 SYDVKM. V lost 5 bases and J 11 bases, leaving 12 bases between the germline ends. The CDR3 covers 11 residues. The CDR3 sequence is CASSLRGPAFF. The DNA for the CDR3 is TGTGCCAGCAGTCTCCGAGGACCGGCTTTCTTT.

This clone was seen once. This rearrangement joins TRBV5-6 to TRBJ2-3; 7 bases line up with TRBD2. Germline V gives CDR1 SGHDT, CDR2 YYEEEE. This CDR3 spans 16 amino acids. V gave up 3 bases and J gave up 3 bases; unmatched junction bases: 10. The CDR3 sequence: CASSSLGGGRTDTQYF. DNA for the CDR3: TGTGCCAGCAGCTCTCTCGGGGGAGGGAGGACAGATACGCAGTATTTT.

The genes are TRBV5-6 and TRBJ2-1; D is perhaps TRBD2 (6 bases). Trimming removed 2 bases at V and 8 bases at J, with 20 bases between. Germline lookup yields CDR1 SGHDT and CDR2 YYEEEE. The CDR3 runs to 16 residues. This CDR3 is CASSLPGLNPVDEQFF. Written as DNA, the CDR3 is TGTGCCAGCAGCTTACCGGGACTCAACCCTGTGGATGAGCAGTTCTTC.

The V gene is TRBV5-1, the J gene TRBJ1-2; D might be TRBD1 (5 bases). CDR1 is SGHRS, CDR2 YFSETQ, per germline. The CDR3 totals 16 residues. Trimming shortened V by 0 bases and J by 7 bases, and 19 bases separated the two germline ends. CDR3 amino acids: CASSLASGGGSGGYTF. Written as DNA, the CDR3 is TGCGCCAGCAGCTTGGCCTCCGGTGGGGGTTCGGGTGGCTACACCTTC.